This T cell receptor (beta chain) is from a study of T cell clonotyping in hematopoietic cell transplantation. Points from the study as a whole: Few recipient clonotypes overlapped donors; over 95% were de novo at given depth. After transplant, recipient diversity fell while pathologically expanded clonotypes grew through day 180. Higher Inverse Simpson Index values in graft donor and pretransplant recipient predicted broader posttransplant TCR diversity.

Measured with immunoSEQ multiplex PCR; TCRdb has only the in-frame clones, and not every one. The sample contains 4,000 to 6,500 clones, roughly 90% of which appear only once. Concerning this clone: The antigen remains unidentified.

The CDR3 has 12 residues. V lost 5 bases to trimming and J lost 3 bases, with 6 bases between them. Looked up from germline, CDR1 is MNHNY and CDR2 is SVGAGI (reference sequence). Recipient blood drawn about 28 days pretransplant and days 30, 100, 180 after. The chain uses TRBV6-6 and TRBJ2-3; D remains ambiguous. The starting material was peripheral blood mononuclear cells, obtained 100 days after allogeneic stem cell transplant. The TCR originated in a male patient aged 70 to 80 who had an allogeneic stem cell transplant from an unrelated donor, so T cells may come from the graft donor. Some clones in this sample may be carry-over from other donors' samples. This CDR3 is CASSLTTDTQYF. In nucleotides, the CDR3 is TGTGCCAGCAGTCTTACGACAGATACGCAGTATTTT.